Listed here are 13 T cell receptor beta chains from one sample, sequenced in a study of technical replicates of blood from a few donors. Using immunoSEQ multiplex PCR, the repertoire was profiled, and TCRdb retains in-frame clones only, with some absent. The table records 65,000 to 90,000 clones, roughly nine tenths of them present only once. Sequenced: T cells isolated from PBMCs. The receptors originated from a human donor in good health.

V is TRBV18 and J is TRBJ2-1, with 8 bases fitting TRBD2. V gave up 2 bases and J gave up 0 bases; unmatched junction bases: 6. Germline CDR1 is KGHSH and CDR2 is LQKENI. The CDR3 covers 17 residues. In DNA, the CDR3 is TGTGCCAGCTCACCAATGACGGGAGGGGGCTCCTACAATGAGCAGTTCTTC. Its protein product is CASSPMTGGGSYNEQFF.

The CDR3 nucleotides read TGTGCCAGCAGTGCTCCGGCCGCGGGGTCGTTTTACTACACCTTC. Residues: CASSAPAAGSFYYTF. The chain employs TRBV6-5 and TRBJ1-2, with D hard to call. This CDR3 spans 15 amino acids. The germline V gene has CDR1 MNHEY and CDR2 SVGAGI. Between the trimmed V and J ends, which lost 5 bases and 10 bases, there was a span of 23 bases.

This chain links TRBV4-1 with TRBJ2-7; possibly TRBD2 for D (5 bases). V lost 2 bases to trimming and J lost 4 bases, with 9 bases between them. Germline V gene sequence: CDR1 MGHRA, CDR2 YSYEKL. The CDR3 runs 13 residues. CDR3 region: CASSQLSAYEQYF. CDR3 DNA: TGCGCCAGCAGCCAACTTAGCGCGTACGAGCAGTACTTC.

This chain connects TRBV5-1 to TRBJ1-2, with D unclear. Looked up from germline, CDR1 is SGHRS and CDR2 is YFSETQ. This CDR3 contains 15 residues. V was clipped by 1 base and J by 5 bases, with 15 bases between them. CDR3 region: CASSLIPAAPYGYTF. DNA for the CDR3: TGCGCCAGCAGCTTGATACCTGCGGCCCCATATGGCTACACCTTC.

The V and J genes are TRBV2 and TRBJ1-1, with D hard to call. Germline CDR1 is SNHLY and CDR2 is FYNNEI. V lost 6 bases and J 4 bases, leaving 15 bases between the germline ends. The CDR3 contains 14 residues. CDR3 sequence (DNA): TGTGCCAGCAGCGCTGAGGACGGAGGCACTGAAGCTTTCTTT. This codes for CASSAEDGGTEAFF.

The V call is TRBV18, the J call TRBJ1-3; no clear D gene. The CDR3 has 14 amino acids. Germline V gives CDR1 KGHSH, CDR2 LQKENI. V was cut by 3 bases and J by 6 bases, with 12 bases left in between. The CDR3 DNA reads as TGTGCCAGCTCACCGCGAGCAGGCGAAAACACCATATATTTT. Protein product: CASSPRAGENTIYF.

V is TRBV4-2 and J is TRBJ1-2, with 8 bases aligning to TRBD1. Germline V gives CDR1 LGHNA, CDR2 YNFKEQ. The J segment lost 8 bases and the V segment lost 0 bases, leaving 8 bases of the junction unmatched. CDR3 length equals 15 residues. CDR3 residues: CASSQDHQGARGYTF. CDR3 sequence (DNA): TGTGCCAGCAGCCAAGATCACCAGGGGGCGAGGGGCTACACCTTC.

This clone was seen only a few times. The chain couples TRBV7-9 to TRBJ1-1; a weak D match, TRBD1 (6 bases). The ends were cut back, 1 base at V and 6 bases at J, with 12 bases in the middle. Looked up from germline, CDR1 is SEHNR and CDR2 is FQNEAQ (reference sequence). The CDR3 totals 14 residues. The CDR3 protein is CASSLGGGFAEAFF. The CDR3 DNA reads TGTGCCAGCAGCTTAGGAGGGGGTTTCGCTGAAGCTTTCTTT.

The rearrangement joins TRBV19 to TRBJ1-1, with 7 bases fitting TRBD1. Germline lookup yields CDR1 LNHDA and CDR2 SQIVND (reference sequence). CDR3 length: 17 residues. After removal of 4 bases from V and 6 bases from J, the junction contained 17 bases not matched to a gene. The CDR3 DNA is TGTGCCAGTAGTAAAGACCCCAGGGGGATCGTCGATGCTGAAGCTTTCTTT. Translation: CASSKDPRGIVDAEAFF.

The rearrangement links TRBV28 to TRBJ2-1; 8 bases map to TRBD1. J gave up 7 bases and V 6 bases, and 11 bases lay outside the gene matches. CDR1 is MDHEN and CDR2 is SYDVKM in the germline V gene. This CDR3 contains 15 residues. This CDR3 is CASRLAGGGINEQFF. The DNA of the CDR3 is TGTGCCAGCAGACTAGCAGGGGGCGGTATAAATGAGCAGTTCTTC.

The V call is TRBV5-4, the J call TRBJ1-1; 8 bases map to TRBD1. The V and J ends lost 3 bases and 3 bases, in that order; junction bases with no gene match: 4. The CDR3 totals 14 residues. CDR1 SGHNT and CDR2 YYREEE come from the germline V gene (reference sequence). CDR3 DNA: TGTGCCAGCAGCTCAGGGGGCGCTTACACTGAAGCTTTCTTT. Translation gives CASSSGGAYTEAFF.

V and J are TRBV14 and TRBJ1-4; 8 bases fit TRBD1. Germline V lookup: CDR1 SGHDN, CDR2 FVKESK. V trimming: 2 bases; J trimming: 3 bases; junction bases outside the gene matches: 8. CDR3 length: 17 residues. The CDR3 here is CASSQPPQGAANEKLFF. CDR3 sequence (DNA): TGTGCCAGCAGCCAACCCCCTCAGGGGGCGGCTAATGAAAAACTGTTTTTT.

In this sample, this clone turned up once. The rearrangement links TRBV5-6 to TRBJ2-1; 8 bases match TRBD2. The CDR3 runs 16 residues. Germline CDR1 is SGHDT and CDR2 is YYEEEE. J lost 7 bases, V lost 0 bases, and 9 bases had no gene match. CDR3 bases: TGTGCCAGCAGCTTGGGGCACTGGACTAGCCGGAATGAGCAGTTCTTC. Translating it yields CASSLGHWTSRNEQFF.